The 14 T cell receptor beta chains in this list originate from one sample, sequenced in a study of cytomegalovirus exposure and HLA in healthy donors. PCR employed 60 Vbeta and 13 Jbeta primers. Sequencing was performed with immunoSEQ multiplex PCR; in TCRdb, only in-frame clones are kept and a portion is missing. This table has tens of thousands of clones, around nine tenths appearing once. Sequences were obtained from PBMCs. The receptors here all came from a man aged 30 to 39 in good health and CMV-seropositive.

The CDR3 reads CASSSQQETQYF. Here the CDR3 DNA reads TGTGCCAGCAGTTCGCAGCAAGAGACCCAGTACTTC. V is TRBV28 and J is TRBJ2-5, with D unresolved. V lost 4 bases and J 2 bases, leaving 5 bases between the germline ends. This CDR3 contains 12 residues. Germline assignment: CDR1 MDHEN and CDR2 SYDVKM.

This clone was detected only once. The chain uses TRBV29-1 and TRBJ1-3; no firm D call. The CDR3 contains 18 residues. Germline V gene data show CDR1 as SQVTM and CDR2 as ANQGSEA. The ends were cut back, 3 bases at V and 0 bases at J, with 21 bases in the middle. This chain's CDR3 is CSVEVFSVAIGSGNTIYF. Written as DNA, the CDR3 is TGCAGCGTTGAGGTGTTCAGCGTAGCAATAGGCTCTGGAAACACCATATATTTT.

In this sample, this clone turned up once. The J gene is TRBJ1-3, the V gene TRBV5-4; 10 bases are shared with TRBD1. With 1 base clipped from V and 3 bases from J, the junction kept 4 bases outside the gene matches. CDR3 length equals 16 residues. CDR1 and CDR2 (germline): SGHNT, YYREEE (reference sequence). For the CDR3, the DNA is TGTGCCAGCAGCTTGTTCGGGACAGGGGATGGAAACACCATATATTTT. Amino acids: CASSLFGTGDGNTIYF.

This clone has just a few counts. The chain uses TRBV10-3 and TRBJ2-7; 9 positions match TRBD1. Germline assignment: CDR1 ENHRY and CDR2 SYGVKD. V lost 6 bases to trimming and J lost 2 bases; unmatched junction nucleotides: 5. The CDR3 extends over 14 amino acids. As DNA, the CDR3 is TGTGCCATCAGCGGGACAGGGCCAGCCTACGAGCAGTACTTC. Translation gives CAISGTGPAYEQYF.

A single count supports this clone. The chain employs TRBV10-3 and TRBJ1-2; 7 positions agree with TRBD1. Germline CDR1 is ENHRY and CDR2 is SYGVKD. V was clipped by 6 bases and J by 1 base; unmatched bases: 8. The CDR3 extends over 15 amino acids. The chain's CDR3 is CAISDRQGNNYGYTF. For the CDR3, the DNA is TGTGCCATCAGCGATAGACAGGGCAATAACTATGGCTACACCTTC.

This chain uses TRBV28 with TRBJ2-2, with 13 bases that match TRBD2. The CDR3 loop spans 16 amino acids. V shed 3 bases and J 5 bases; nucleotides not matched to a gene: 3. Germline assignment: CDR1 MDHEN and CDR2 SYDVKM. DNA of the CDR3: TGTGCCAGCAGTTTCTCACTAGCGGGAGGGACCGGGGAGCTGTTTTTT. Its protein product is CASSFSLAGGTGELFF.

The chain uses TRBV7-9 and TRBJ2-3, with D tentatively TRBD1 (5 bases). Trimming stripped 5 bases from V and 5 bases from J, with 11 bases between. Germline assignment: CDR1 SEHNR and CDR2 FQNEAQ (reference sequence). This CDR3 contains 13 residues. This CDR3 is CASSKETEDTQYF. CDR3 DNA: TGTGCCAGCAGCAAGGAGACAGAAGATACGCAGTATTTT.

The V call is TRBV28, the J call TRBJ2-3, with D unclear. This CDR3 region has 15 residues. Germline values: CDR1 MDHEN, CDR2 SYDVKM. V lost 3 bases and J lost 0, with 10 bases in between. The CDR3 here is CASSFSAESTDTQYF. The CDR3 DNA follows: TGTGCCAGCAGTTTTTCTGCGGAAAGCACAGATACGCAGTATTTT.

V and J are TRBV28 and TRBJ1-4; TRBD1 might be the D (6 bases). V lost 7 bases to trimming and J lost 8 bases, with 17 bases between them. There are 14 residues in the CDR3. From germline, CDR1 is MDHEN and CDR2 SYDVKM. The CDR3 nucleotides are TGTGCCAGCAATATACAGGGAGAGGGCGAAAAACTGTTTTTT. The encoded protein is CASNIQGEGEKLFF.

V gene TRBV4-1 combines with J gene TRBJ1-5, with D tentatively TRBD1 (6 bases). This CDR3 is 14 amino acids long. Germline V gives CDR1 MGHRA, CDR2 YSYEKL. Deletions cut 4 bases from V and 6 bases from J, with 13 bases between. CDR3 protein: CASSLGHTGQPQHF. The CDR3 bases are TGCGCCAGCAGCCTGGGACACACGGGTCAGCCCCAGCATTTT.

This chain links TRBV25-1 with TRBJ2-7, with TRBD2 matching over 9 bases. There are 17 residues in the CDR3. Looked up from germline, CDR1 is MGHDK and CDR2 is SYGVNS. V was clipped by 2 bases and J by 3 bases; unmatched bases: 11. The CDR3 reads CASSEGRLAGSYYEQYF. The CDR3 bases are TGTGCCAGCAGTGAAGGAAGGCTAGCGGGGAGTTACTACGAGCAGTACTTC.

The CDR3 protein is CASSQSPGATGELFF. As DNA, the CDR3 is TGTGCCAGCAGCCAATCTCCAGGTGCCACCGGGGAGCTGTTTTTT. This chain connects TRBV6-5 to TRBJ2-2; D call uncertain. V was trimmed by 6 bases and J by 4 bases, leaving 15 bases between them. The CDR3 sequence is 15 residues long. CDR1 and CDR2 (germline): MNHEY, SVGAGI.

The rearrangement uses TRBV28 and TRBJ1-2, with unresolved D. The CDR3 spans 14 residues. Germline CDR1 MDHEN, CDR2 SYDVKM. The V and J ends lost 3 bases and 7 bases respectively, with 15 bases between them. Here the CDR3 DNA reads TGTGCCAGCAGTTTTGTCGCACAGCTTCTTGGCTACACCTTC. Protein product: CASSFVAQLLGYTF.

The chain is built from TRBV13 and TRBJ2-3; 7 bases are shared with TRBD1. Germline values: CDR1 PRHDT, CDR2 FYEKMQ (reference sequence). This CDR3 is 17 amino acids long. The trim removed 3 bases at V and 2 bases at J, leaving 11 bases unmatched. DNA for the CDR3: TGTGCCAGCAGCTTTGCTACGAGGACAGGAAACACAGATACGCAGTATTTT. Protein sequence: CASSFATRTGNTDTQYF.